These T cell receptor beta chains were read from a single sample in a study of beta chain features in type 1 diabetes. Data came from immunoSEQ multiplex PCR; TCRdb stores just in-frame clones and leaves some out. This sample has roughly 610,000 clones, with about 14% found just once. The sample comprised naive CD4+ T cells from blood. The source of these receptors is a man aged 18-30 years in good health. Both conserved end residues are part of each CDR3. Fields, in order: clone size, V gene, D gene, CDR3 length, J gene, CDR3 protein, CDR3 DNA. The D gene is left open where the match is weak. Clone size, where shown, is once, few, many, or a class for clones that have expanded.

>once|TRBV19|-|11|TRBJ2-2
CAGKYRGELFF
TGTGCCGGAAAATACAGGGGGGAGCTGTTTTTT
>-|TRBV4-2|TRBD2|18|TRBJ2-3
CASSQGVRLAGSTDTQYF
TGTGCCAGCAGCCAAGGTGTTAGACTAGCGGGGAGCACAGATACGCAGTATTTT
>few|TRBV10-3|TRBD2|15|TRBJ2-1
CAISEGPGRGNEQFF
TGTGCCATCAGTGAGGGCCCAGGGCGGGGGAATGAGCAGTTCTTC
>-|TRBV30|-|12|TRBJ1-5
CAWSQGGQPQHF
TGTGCCTGGAGTCAGGGTGGCCAGCCCCAGCATTTT
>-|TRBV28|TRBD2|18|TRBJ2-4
CASRPGLAGEEAKNIQYF
TGTGCCAGCAGGCCGGGACTAGCGGGAGAGGAAGCCAAAAACATTCAGTACTTC
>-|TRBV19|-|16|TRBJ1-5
CASSIRTTTLVGPQHF
TGTGCCAGTAGTATTCGGACAACCACTTTGGTTGGGCCCCAGCATTTT
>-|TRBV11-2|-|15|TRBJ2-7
CASSWIRGKPSEQYF
TGTGCCAGCAGCTGGATCCGGGGGAAGCCCTCCGAGCAGTACTTC
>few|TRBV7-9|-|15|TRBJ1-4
CASSLTPRGNEKLFF
TGTGCCAGCAGCTTAACCCCTCGGGGTAATGAAAAACTGTTTTTT
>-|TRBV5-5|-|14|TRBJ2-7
CASSLVGGRSEQYF
TGTGCCAGCAGCTTGGTTGGAGGTCGGAGCGAGCAGTACTTC
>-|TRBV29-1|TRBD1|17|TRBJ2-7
CSVKTGTGYFFGYEQYF
TGCAGCGTTAAAACCGGGACAGGGTATTTTTTTGGGTACGAGCAGTACTTC
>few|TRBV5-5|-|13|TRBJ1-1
CASSSSGGTEAFF
TGTGCCAGCAGCTCCTCCGGAGGGACTGAAGCTTTCTTT
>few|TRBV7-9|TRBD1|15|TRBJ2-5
CASSLGTGGQETQYF
TGTGCCAGCAGCTTAGGGACAGGGGGCCAAGAGACCCAGTACTTC
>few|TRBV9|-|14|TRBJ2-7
CASSSQSLAYEQYF
TGTGCCAGCAGCTCCCAGTCTTTAGCCTACGAGCAGTACTTC
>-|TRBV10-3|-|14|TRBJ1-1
CAISESRGGTEAFF
TGTGCCATCAGTGAGTCGAGGGGGGGCACTGAAGCTTTCTTT
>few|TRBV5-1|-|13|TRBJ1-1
CASRSALNTEAFF
TGCGCCAGCAGGTCGGCTTTGAACACTGAAGCTTTCTTT
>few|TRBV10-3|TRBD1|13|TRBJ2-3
CAATGGRTDTQYF
TGTGCCGCAACAGGGGGGCGCACAGATACGCAGTATTTT
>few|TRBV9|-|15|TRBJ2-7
CASSANPGRKYEQYF
TGTGCCAGCAGCGCGAACCCGGGACGGAAATACGAGCAGTACTTC
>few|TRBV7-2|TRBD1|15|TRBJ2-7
CASSARVTGTYEQYF
TGTGCCAGCAGCGCCCGGGTGACAGGGACCTACGAGCAGTACTTC
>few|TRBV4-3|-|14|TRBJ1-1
CASSHADRNTEAFF
TGCGCCAGCAGCCACGCAGACAGAAACACTGAAGCTTTCTTT
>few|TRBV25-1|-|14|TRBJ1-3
CASTSQGPGNTIYF
TGTGCCAGCACTTCACAGGGCCCTGGAAACACCATATATTTT
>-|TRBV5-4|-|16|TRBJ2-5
CASSLEGGPRGETQYF
TGTGCCAGCAGCTTGGAAGGTGGCCCAAGGGGGGAGACCCAGTACTTC
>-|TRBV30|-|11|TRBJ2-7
CAWGGGYEQYF
TGTGCCTGGGGGGGCGGCTACGAGCAGTACTTC
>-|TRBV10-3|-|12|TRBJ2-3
CAISVLVDTQYF
TGTGCCATCAGTGTCCTCGTAGATACGCAGTATTTT
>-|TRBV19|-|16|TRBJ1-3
CASSIRTVSGGNTIYF
TGTGCCAGTAGTATTCGGACAGTCTCGGGTGGAAACACCATATATTTT
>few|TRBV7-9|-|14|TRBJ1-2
CASNPSRDLYGYTF
TGTGCCAGCAACCCATCCAGGGACCTCTATGGCTACACCTTC
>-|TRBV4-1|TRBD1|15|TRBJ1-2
CASTLGQGNSAGYTF
TGCGCCAGCACCTTGGGACAGGGAAATTCGGCTGGCTACACCTTC
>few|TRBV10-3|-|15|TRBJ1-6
CAISESGRVNSPLHF
TGTGCCATCAGTGAGTCAGGAAGAGTTAATTCACCCCTCCACTTT
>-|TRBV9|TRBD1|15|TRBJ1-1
CASSAQGQLNTEAFF
TGTGCCAGCAGCGCTCAGGGACAGTTGAACACTGAAGCTTTCTTT
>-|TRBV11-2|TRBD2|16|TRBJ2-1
CASSSLRGGLYNEQFF
TGTGCCAGCAGCTCTCTCCGCGGGGGGCTGTACAATGAGCAGTTCTTC
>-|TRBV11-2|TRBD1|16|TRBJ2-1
CASSSASDRGFYEQFF
TGTGCCAGCAGCTCCGCGTCTGACAGGGGATTTTATGAGCAGTTCTTC
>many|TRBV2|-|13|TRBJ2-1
CASSGPRGNEQFF
TGTGCCAGCAGTGGACCTCGGGGCAATGAGCAGTTCTTC
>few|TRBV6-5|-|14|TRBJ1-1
CASRSGPGNTEAFF
TGTGCCAGCAGATCCGGCCCCGGCAACACTGAAGCTTTCTTT
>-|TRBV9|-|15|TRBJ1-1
CASSPKIDRNTEAFF
TGTGCCAGCAGCCCGAAGATAGACAGGAACACTGAGGCTTTCTTT
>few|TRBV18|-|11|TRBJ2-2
CASSPPGELFF
TGTGCCAGCTCACCACCCGGGGAGCTGTTTTTT
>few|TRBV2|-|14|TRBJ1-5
CASSQDRVNQPQHF
TGTGCCAGCAGTCAAGACCGAGTAAATCAGCCCCAGCATTTT
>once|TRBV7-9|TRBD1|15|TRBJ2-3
CASSFTGALRDTQYF
TGTGCCAGCAGCTTTACAGGGGCGCTCAGAGATACGCAGTATTTT
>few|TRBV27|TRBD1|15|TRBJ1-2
CASLPTGTGAYGYTF
TGTGCCAGTCTACCCACCGGGACAGGGGCCTATGGCTACACCTTC
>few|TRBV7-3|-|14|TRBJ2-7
CASSPSGAVYEQYF
TGTGCCAGCAGCCCTTCTGGCGCGGTATACGAGCAGTACTTC
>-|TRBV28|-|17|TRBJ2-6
CASSSWVDAGPVNVLTF
TGTGCCAGCAGTTCATGGGTTGACGCGGGCCCCGTCAACGTCCTGACTTTC
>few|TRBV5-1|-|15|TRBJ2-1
CASSLGLSSYNEQFF
TGCGCCAGCAGCTTGGGCTTGAGCTCCTACAATGAGCAGTTCTTC
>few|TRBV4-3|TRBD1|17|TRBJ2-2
CASSQDLGTGNAGELFF
TGCGCCAGCAGCCAAGATCTTGGGACAGGGAATGCCGGGGAGCTGTTTTTT
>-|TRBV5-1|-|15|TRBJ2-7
CASSVGQTLSYEQYF
TGCGCCAGCAGCGTCGGACAGACACTTTCCTACGAGCAGTACTTC
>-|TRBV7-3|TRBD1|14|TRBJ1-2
CASSPDRGQQGYTF
TGTGCCAGCAGCCCCGACAGGGGGCAGCAAGGCTACACCTTC
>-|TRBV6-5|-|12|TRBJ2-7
CASSKTAYEQYF
TGTGCCAGCAGTAAAACGGCCTACGAGCAGTACTTC
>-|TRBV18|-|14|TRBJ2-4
CASSSGPKGNIQYF
TGTGCCAGCTCCTCCGGGCCCAAGGGAAACATTCAGTACTTC
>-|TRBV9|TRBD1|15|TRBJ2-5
CASSLRTGYPETQYF
TGTGCCAGCAGCCTTAGGACAGGATATCCAGAGACCCAGTACTTC
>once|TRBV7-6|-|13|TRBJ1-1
CASSLGRNTEAFF
TGTGCCAGCAGCTTAGGCAGGAACACTGAAGCTTTCTTT
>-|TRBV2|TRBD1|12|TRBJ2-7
CASKRTGDEQYF
TGTGCCAGCAAAAGGACAGGGGACGAGCAGTACTTC
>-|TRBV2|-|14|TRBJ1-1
CASTPENLKPEAFF
TGTGCCAGCACGCCAGAAAATCTTAAACCTGAAGCTTTCTTT